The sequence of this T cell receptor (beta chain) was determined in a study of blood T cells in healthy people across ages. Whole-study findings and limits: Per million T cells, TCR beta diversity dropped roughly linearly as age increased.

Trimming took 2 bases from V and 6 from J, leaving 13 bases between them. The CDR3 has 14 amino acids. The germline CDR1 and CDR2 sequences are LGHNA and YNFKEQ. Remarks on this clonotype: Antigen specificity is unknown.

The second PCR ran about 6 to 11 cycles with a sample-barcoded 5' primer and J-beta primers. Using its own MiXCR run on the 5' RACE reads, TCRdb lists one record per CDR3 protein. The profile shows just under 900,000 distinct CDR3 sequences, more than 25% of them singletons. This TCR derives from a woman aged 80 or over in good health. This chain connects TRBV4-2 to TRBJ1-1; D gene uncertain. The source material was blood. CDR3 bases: TGTGCCAGCAGCCAAACTAGCCCGTTCGCTGAAGCTTTCTTT. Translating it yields CASSQTSPFAEAFF.